This T cell receptor (beta chain) was sequenced during a study of lymphopenia after photon versus proton radiotherapy. CDR3 length: 16 amino acids. The germline CDR1 and CDR2 sequences are SNHLY and FYNNEI. J was trimmed by 5 bases and V by 5 bases; bases with no gene match: 13. Study conclusions and caveats: After the lymphocyte nadir, photon-treated repertoires showed oligoclonal expansion, especially of CD8+ Temra cells.

Sequenced by immunoSEQ multiplex PCR; TCRdb stores in-frame clones only, minus some. The table lists some 26,000 clones, about 81% of them singletons. On this clone itself: Its antigen is unknown.

The receptor comes from a man in his fifties or sixties with gastric cancer. The chain carries TRBV2 and TRBJ2-5, with 8 bases aligning to TRBD1. The specimen was peripheral blood, collected from a patient treated with photon-based radiotherapy. CDR3 bases: TGTGCCAGCAGTTACGGGGCAGGGGGCTTCGGGGAGACCCAGTACTTC. Translating gives CASSYGAGGFGETQYF. Using reference TRBV2 and TRBJ2-5 for the parts outside the CDR3, the full variable domain is EPEVTQTPSHQVTQMGQEVILRCVPISNHLYFYWYRQILGQKVEFLVSFYNNEISEKSEIFDDQFSVERPDGSNFTLKIRSTKLEDSAMYFCASSYGAGGFGETQYFGPGTRLLVL.